This TCR beta chain stems from a study of tumor-infiltrating lymphocytes in primary liver carcinoma. The CDR3 contains 16 residues. The germline CDR1 and CDR2 sequences are GTSNPN and SVGIG (reference sequence). As regards this clonotype: Its antigen remains unknown. This may come from a read error, since a much larger clone is one base off.

With a constant-region primer, TCR beta cDNA was made from about 0.5 ug of total RNA. Generation of the TCR beta libraries relied on three nested multiplex PCR rounds using slightly modified ARM-PCR. Both of the initial two PCR rounds ran for 10 cycles and employed TRBV1-TRBV30 forward primers alongside a C-beta reverse primer. TCRdb recomputed calls from the multiplex PCR reads with MiXCR, one row per CDR3 protein. The table lists about 120,000 distinct CDR3 sequences, around 70% of them singletons, with around 8.1% in the top ten. For each extraction, RNA and DNA were obtained together from 20-30 mg of unsorted bulk tissue. Findings and limits, study-wide: Tumor region pairs showed greater overlap than either tumor-adjacent or tumor-blood pairs did.

This clonotype was obtained from a woman aged 60-75 years with primary liver carcinoma and hepatitis B virus infection. The chain recombines TRBV30 with TRBJ2-7; the D gene could be TRBD1 or TRBD2 (5 bases each). Source material: tumor-adjacent normal liver tissue. The CDR3 protein is CAWSPLGASSSYKQYF. CDR3 nucleotides: TGTGCCTGGAGTCCATTAGGGGCTAGCAGCTCCTACAAGCAGTACTTC. Full variable domain (missing parts from reference TRBV30 and TRBJ2-7): SQTIHQWPATLVQPVGSPLSLECTVEGTSNPNLYWYRQAAGRGLQLLFYSVGIGQISSEVPQNLSASRPQDRQFILSSKKLLLSDSGFYLCAWSPLGASSSYKQYFGPGTRLTVT.